This T cell receptor (beta chain) was identified during a study of T cells after yellow fever vaccination. Whole-study context: Fractions low in cell number were prepared with SMART-Seq v4 Ultra Low Input.

This CDR3 comprises 16 residues. V was trimmed by 4 bases and J by 1 base, leaving 17 bases between them. In germline, CDR1 is SGHDT, CDR2 YYEEEE. TCRdb re-derived calls from the 5' RACE reads in MiXCR, one entry per CDR3 protein. Of 100,000 to 150,000 distinct CDR3 sequences in the sample, 15% were seen once. V is TRBV5-6 and J is TRBJ1-1, with a weak D call TRBD1 (6 bases). This clonotype was obtained from a young man who received the YFV17D yellow fever vaccine. Sample: CD8+ T cells sorted from PBMCs, taken 5 days after the yellow fever booster vaccination. The CDR3 region is CASSPDSARSNTEAFF. The CDR3, as DNA: TGTGCCAGCAGCCCGGACAGCGCTCGATCGAACACTGAAGCTTTCTTT.